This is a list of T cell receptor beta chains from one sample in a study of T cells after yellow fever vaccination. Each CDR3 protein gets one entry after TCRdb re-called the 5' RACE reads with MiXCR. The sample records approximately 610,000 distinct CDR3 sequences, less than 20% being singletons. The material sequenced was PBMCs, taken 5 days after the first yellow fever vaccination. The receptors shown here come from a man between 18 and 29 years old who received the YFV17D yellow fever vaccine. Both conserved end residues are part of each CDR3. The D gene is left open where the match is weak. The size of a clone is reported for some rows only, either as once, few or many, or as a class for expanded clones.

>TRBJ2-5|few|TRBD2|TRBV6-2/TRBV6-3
TGTGCCAGCAGTCCAGGGACAGGACCGGGACTAGCGGAGACCCAGTACTTC
CASSPGTGPGLAETQYF
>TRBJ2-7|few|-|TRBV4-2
TGTGCCAGCAGCCAAGCCTCGGGGGCCTCATACGAGCAGTACTTC
CASSQASGASYEQYF
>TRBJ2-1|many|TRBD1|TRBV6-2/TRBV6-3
TGTGCCAGCAGTTATACCCGAGGGACAGGGGTAGTGGGTTATCGGTACAATGAGCAGTTCTTC
CASSYTRGTGVVGYRYNEQFF
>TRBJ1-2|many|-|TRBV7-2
TGTGCCAGCACCCCCTCCGGCAGCAGGTCAAGCTATGGCTACACCTTC
CASTPSGSRSSYGYTF
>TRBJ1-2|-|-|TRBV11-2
TGTGCCAGCAGCCCCTTTTCGGTCCAAGGATCTGGCTACACCTTC
CASSPFSVQGSGYTF
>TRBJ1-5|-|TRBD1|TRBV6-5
TGTGCCAGCAGTTACGGACAGGCTATGCCCCAGCATTTT
CASSYGQAMPQHF
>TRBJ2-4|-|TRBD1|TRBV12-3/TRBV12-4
TGTGCCAGCAGTTTAGCGGACAGGGGGCGTAACTTC
CASSLADRGRNF
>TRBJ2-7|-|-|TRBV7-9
TGTGCCAGCAGCTTCAAAAGTTCCTACGAGCAGTACTTC
CASSFKSSYEQYF
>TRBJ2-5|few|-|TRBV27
TGTGCCAGCAGTTTTAGGCCGGACAAACAAGAGACCCAGTACTTC
CASSFRPDKQETQYF
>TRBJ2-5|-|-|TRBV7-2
TGTGCCAGCAGCTTATACAGCCCAGAGACCCAGTACTTC
CASSLYSPETQYF
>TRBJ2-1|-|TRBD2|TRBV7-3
TGTGCCAGCAGCTTAGGGGGGGATACAGGAGAGCAGTTCTTC
CASSLGGDTGEQFF
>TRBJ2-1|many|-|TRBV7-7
TGTGCCAGCAGCCTAGGCACGGGCAATGAGCAGTTCTTC
CASSLGTGNEQFF
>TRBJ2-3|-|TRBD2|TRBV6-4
TGTGCCAGCAGTGACTCGACGCAAACTAGCGGGGGTACAGATACGCAGTATTTT
CASSDSTQTSGGTDTQYF
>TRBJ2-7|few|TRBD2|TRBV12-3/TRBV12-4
TGTGCCAGCAGTTTAGGGTTAGCGGGGGGGTCGGCCGAGCAGTACTTC
CASSLGLAGGSAEQYF
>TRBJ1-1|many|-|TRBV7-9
TGTGCCAGCGGCCTCTTACTAGGGATGGGGCACACTGAAGCTTTCTTT
CASGLLLGMGHTEAFF
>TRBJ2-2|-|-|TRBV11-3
TGTGCCAGCAGCTTAGGGCGTCCCGGGCCCAACACCGGGGAGCTGTTTTTT
CASSLGRPGPNTGELFF
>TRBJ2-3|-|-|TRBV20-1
TGCAGTGCTAGAGACCGGGACACAGATACGCAGTATTTT
CSARDRDTDTQYF
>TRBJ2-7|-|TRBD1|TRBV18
TGTGCCAGCTCAAAAGGACAGGGGTCAGAGGGCGAGCAGTACTTC
CASSKGQGSEGEQYF
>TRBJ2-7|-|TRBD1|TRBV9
TGTGCCAGCAGCGCTGGGGCAGGGGGAGTGTCCTACGAGCAGTACTTC
CASSAGAGGVSYEQYF
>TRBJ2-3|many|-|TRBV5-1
TGCGCCAGCAGCTTGGATGCGGGCCCTGGCACAGATACGCAGTATTTT
CASSLDAGPGTDTQYF
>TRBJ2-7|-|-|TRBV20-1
TGCAGTGCTAGGACTTCGGGCCGAGGGACGGGCGAGCAGTACTTC
CSARTSGRGTGEQYF
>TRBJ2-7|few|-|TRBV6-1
TGTGCCAGCGGGGGGGGGCGGGGGATCTCCGAGCAGTACTTC
CASGGGRGISEQYF
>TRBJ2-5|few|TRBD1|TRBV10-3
TGTGCCATCAGTGGAGGGCCGGGACAGAGCGAAGAGACCCAGTACTTC
CAISGGPGQSEETQYF
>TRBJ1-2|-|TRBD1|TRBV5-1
TGCGCCAGCAGCATGGGACAGTTTAACTATGGCTACACCTTC
CASSMGQFNYGYTF
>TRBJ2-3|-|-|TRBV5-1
TGCGCCAGCATGCGCACCGCTAGCACAGATACGCAGTATTTT
CASMRTASTDTQYF
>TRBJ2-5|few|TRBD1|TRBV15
TGTGCCACCGTTTGGTCCTGGGGACAGCCAACCCAAGAGACCCAGTACTTC
CATVWSWGQPTQETQYF
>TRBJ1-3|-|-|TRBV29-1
TGCAGCGTAAAAAGGGCCGCTGGAAACACCATATATTTT
CSVKRAAGNTIYF
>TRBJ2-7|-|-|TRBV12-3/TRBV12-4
TGTGCCAGCAGCTCTGTTGGACGGACCTACGAGCAGTACTTC
CASSSVGRTYEQYF
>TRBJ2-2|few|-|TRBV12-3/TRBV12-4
TGTGCCAGCACCGGAAAGGGGTCTAACACCGGGGAGCTGTTTTTT
CASTGKGSNTGELFF